This passage covers 27 T cell receptor beta chains from one sample sequenced in a study of CD8+CD57+ T cells in acquired aplastic anemia. Genomic DNA acted as the template from which TCR beta VDJ combination and CDR3 sequence profiling were carried out. TCRdb independently ran MiXCR on the reads; one entry per CDR3 protein. Of roughly 420,000 distinct CDR3 sequences listed, around 68% are singletons. Sample: sorted CD4+, CD8+, or CD8+CD57+ T cells (not recorded which) from PBMCs. The receptor source for this set is a human donor in good health, serving as a control.

The V gene is TRBV9, the J gene TRBJ2-3, with unresolved D. Per the germline V gene, CDR1 is SGDLS and CDR2 is YYNGEE. This CDR3 is 12 amino acids long. The V end was cut by 5 bases, the J end by 8 bases, with 12 bases between. CDR3 sequence reads: CASREPAATQYF. The CDR3 nucleotides read TGTGCCAGCAGGGAACCAGCCGCTACGCAGTATTTT.

This clonotype was counted once. This sequence joins TRBV7-2 and TRBJ2-3; a possible D gene is TRBD1 (5 bases). CDR3 length equals 12 residues. The V and J ends lost 5 bases and 6 bases respectively, with 9 bases between them. Germline V CDR1 and CDR2: SGHTA, FQGNSA. Here the CDR3 DNA reads TGTGCCAGCAGCCCTCACAGGGATACGCAGTATTTT. This translates into CASSPHRDTQYF. The whole variable domain, filled in from reference TRBV7-2 and TRBJ2-3, reads GAGVSQSPSNKVTEKGKDVELRCDPISGHTALYWYRQSLGQGLEFLIYFQGNSAPDKSGLPSDRFSAERTGGSVSTLTIQRTQQEDSAVYLCASSPHRDTQYFGPGTRLTVL.

With respect to this clonotype: A junction boundary mismatches the germline segment, possibly from a read error. The chain is built from TRBV6-4 and TRBJ1-2; D is perhaps TRBD1 (5 bases). CDR1 and CDR2 (germline): MRHNA, SNTAGT. The CDR3 is made up of 12 amino acids. The CDR3 sequence: CASSDRAWGYYF. CDR3 nucleotides: TGTGCCAGCAGTGACCGGGCCTGGGGCTACTACTTC.

To note about this clonotype: It is likely a read error, because the conserved phenylalanine at the end of the CDR3 is missing. V usage is TRBV7-9 and J usage is TRBJ2-5, with D perhaps TRBD2 (5 bases). The germline gives CDR1 SEHNR, CDR2 FQNEAQ (reference sequence). The CDR3 loop spans 11 amino acids. This CDR3 reads CASRLGETQYS. CDR3 nucleotide sequence: TGTGCCAGCAGACTGGGAGAGACGCAGTACTCC.

The table lists this clonotype with a few counts. The chain employs TRBV10-3 and TRBJ2-7, with 9 bases fitting TRBD2. The V gene end was trimmed by 3 bases and the J gene end by 5 bases; junction bases not matched to a gene: 17. This CDR3 contains 18 residues. Per the germline V gene, CDR1 is ENHRY and CDR2 is SYGVKD. The CDR3 loop reads CAISDRASGGTPSHEQYF. In DNA form, the CDR3 reads TGTGCCATCAGTGATCGGGCGAGCGGGGGGACGCCAAGCCACGAGCAGTACTTC.

In its sample, this clonotype was seen many times. J is TRBJ1-6 and V is TRBV27, with TRBD1 as a possible D gene (5 bases). The CDR3 length is 13 residues. The V end was cut by 6 bases, the J end by 7 bases, with 10 bases between. Per germline, CDR1 MNHEY and CDR2 SMNVEV (reference sequence). CDR3 sequence: CASRGTENSPLHF. As DNA, the CDR3 is TGTGCCAGCAGAGGGACGGAGAATTCACCCCTCCACTTT.

Remarks on this clonotype: A much larger clone sits a single nucleotide away, making a read error possible. The J gene is TRBJ1-1, the V gene TRBV10-3; D unresolved. The CDR3 sequence is 14 residues long. Germline V lookup: CDR1 ENHRY, CDR2 SYGVKD. Trimming removed 3 bases from V and 0 bases from J, with 8 bases in between. The CDR3 here is CAISEGPMNTEAFF. The CDR3 DNA sequence: TGTGCCATCAGTGAAGGACCGATGAACACTGAAGCTTTCTTT.

The sample holds many counts of this clonotype. J is TRBJ1-6 and V is TRBV30, with TRBD1 matching 9 bases. CDR1 is GTSNPN and CDR2 is SVGIG in the germline V gene (reference sequence). This CDR3 is built from 18 residues. J gave up 4 bases and V 1 base, and 11 bases lay outside the gene matches. CDR3 region: CAWSGTGTGPIYNSPLHF. The DNA for the CDR3 is TGTGCCTGGAGTGGCACCGGGACAGGGCCCATTTATAATTCACCCCTCCACTTT. Drawing the rest from reference TRBV30 and TRBJ1-6, the complete variable domain is SQTIHQWPATLVQPVGSPLSLECTVEGTSNPNLYWYRQAAGRGLQLLFYSVGIGQISSEVPQNLSASRPQDRQFILSSKKLLLSDSGFYLCAWSGTGTGPIYNSPLHFGNGTRLTVT.

The V gene is TRBV29-1, the J gene TRBJ1-1, with D perhaps TRBD1 (5 bases). Per the germline V gene, CDR1 is SQVTM and CDR2 is ANQGSEA. The CDR3 contains 11 residues. V lost 4 bases to trimming and J lost 7 bases, with 10 bases between them. The CDR3 spells CSVAGHNEAFF. CDR3 nucleotide sequence: TGCAGCGTTGCAGGACATAATGAAGCTTTCTTT.

The chain joins TRBV7-6 to TRBJ1-1; D is possibly TRBD1 (5 bases). The CDR3 loop spans 16 amino acids. V shed 4 bases and J shed 11 bases, with 26 bases lying between them. Germline V lookup: CDR1 SGHVS, CDR2 FNYEAQ. CDR3 residues: CASSSRLGADTPDAFF. CDR3 coding DNA: TGTGCCAGCAGCTCGCGACTCGGGGCAGATACGCCGGATGCTTTCTTT.

A remark on this clonotype: Given the absence of the conserved phenylalanine or tryptophan at the CDR3 end, a read error is likely. Because the CDR3's place on the DNA is in doubt, the DNA is left out and the CDR3 is given as listed by TCRdb. V is TRBV7-7 and J is TRBJ2-3. The CDR3 is 10 amino acids in total, end residues counted. The germline V gene has CDR1 SSHAT and CDR2 FNYEAQ (reference sequence). The CDR3 sequence: CASSSMSGGT.

To note about this clonotype: Its ends do not fully match the called genes, so a read error is possible. This rearrangement joins TRBV5-1 to TRBJ1-4; 9 positions match TRBD1. Germline loops: CDR1 SGHRS, CDR2 YFSETQ. CDR3 length: 14 residues. In nucleotides, the CDR3 is TGTGCCAGCAGTCGGGACAGGGAAGGCGAAAAACTGTTTTTT. Translating gives CASSRDREGEKLFF.

The gene calls are TRBV5-6 and TRBJ2-7, with TRBD1 matching over 7 bases. CDR1 and CDR2 from the germline V gene are SGHDT and YYEEEE. The CDR3 is made up of 16 amino acids. The V gene end was trimmed by 5 bases and the J gene end by 3 bases; junction bases not matched to a gene: 14. In DNA, the CDR3 is TGTGCCAGCAGTTACGGGAATACAGGGGATGACTACGAGCAGTACTTC. As protein: CASSYGNTGDDYEQYF.

This chain connects TRBV7-8 to TRBJ2-7, with D possibly TRBD1 on 6 matching bases. CDR1 SGHVS and CDR2 FQNEAQ come from the germline V gene. V was cut by 4 bases and J by 10 bases, with 26 bases left in between. The CDR3 is made up of 16 amino acids. The CDR3 reads CASSWDTWDTEAVQYF. DNA for the CDR3: TGTGCCAGCAGCTGGGACACCTGGGACACTGAAGCTGTCCAGTACTTC.

Notes on this clonotype: A single base separates this from a much larger clone, so it may be a read error. The V call is TRBV3-1, the J call TRBJ2-7, with D maybe TRBD1 (6 bases). The CDR3 has 14 amino acids. CDR1 LGHDT and CDR2 YNNKEL come from the germline V gene (reference sequence). The CDR3 sequence: CASSQMWTVYVQYF. The DNA of the CDR3 is TGTGCCAGCAGCCAAATGTGGACAGTCTACGTGCAGTACTTC.

This chain joins TRBV7-2 and TRBJ2-1; 10 bases map to TRBD2. V gave up 4 bases and J gave up 7 bases; unmatched junction bases: 10. Germline CDR1 and CDR2: SGHTA and FQGNSA. The CDR3 length is 16 residues. The CDR3 nucleotides are TGTGCCAGCAGCTCCAGTCTAGCGGGGGTGGTTAATGAGCAGTTCTTC. Amino acid sequence: CASSSSLAGVVNEQFF. Together with reference TRBV7-2 and TRBJ2-1, the CDR3 gives the full variable domain: GAGVSQSPSNKVTEKGKDVELRCDPISGHTALYWYRQSLGQGLEFLIYFQGNSAPDKSGLPSDRFSAERTGGSVSTLTIQRTQQEDSAVYLCASSSSLAGVVNEQFFGPGTRLTVL.

The gene calls are TRBV20-1 and TRBJ2-4; a weak D match, TRBD2 (5 bases). This CDR3 is 14 amino acids long. The germline gives CDR1 DFQATT, CDR2 SNEGSKA (reference sequence). Trimming left V 6 bases short and J 7 bases short, with 19 bases between. This CDR3 is CSAQFRSGENIQYF. CDR3 DNA sequence: TGCAGTGCCCAGTTCCGGAGCGGAGAGAACATTCAGTACTTC.

As regards this clonotype: One end of the junction does not line up with germline, which may come from a read error. The chain uses TRBV7-3 and TRBJ1-1; 7 bases align to TRBD1. CDR1 is SGHTA, CDR2 FQGTGA, per germline. This CDR3 has 14 residues. The CDR3 is CASSLVLRGTEAFF. The CDR3 DNA reads TGCGCCAGCAGCTTGGTTCTCAGGGGGACTGAAGCTTTCTTT.

The rearrangement joins TRBV5-1 to TRBJ1-3; D not resolved. V was clipped by 1 base and J by 0 bases, with 11 bases between them. CDR3 length equals 16 residues. CDR1 is SGHRS and CDR2 is YFSETQ in the germline V gene. CDR3 coding DNA: TGCGCCAGCAGCTTGAATCCGTCCAACTCTGGAAACACCATATATTTT. This sequence encodes CASSLNPSNSGNTIYF.

The rearrangement links TRBV5-6 to TRBJ1-6; tentative D call: TRBD1 (5 bases). The CDR3 loop spans 14 amino acids. The V end was cut by 3 bases, the J end by 11 bases, with 15 bases between. Germline CDR1 SGHDT, CDR2 YYEEEE. CDR3 in amino acids: CASSSQRQKTPLHF. The CDR3 DNA is TGTGCCAGCAGCTCACAGAGACAGAAGACACCCCTCCACTTT.

This clonotype was detected once. Relative to the germline gene, one junction end is altered; a read error may explain this. The V call is TRBV7-9, the J call TRBJ2-7; no reliable D call. CDR3 length equals 11 residues. Germline loops: CDR1 SEHNR, CDR2 FQNEAQ (reference sequence). CDR3 region: CASSHALPPGF. As DNA, the CDR3 is TGCGCCAGCAGCCACGCCTTACCACCCGGCTTC.

The chain is built from TRBV7-6 and TRBJ2-1, with no clear D. This CDR3 comprises 16 residues. V was clipped by 5 bases and J by 11 bases, with 25 bases between them. Germline V gene lookup returns CDR1 SGHVS and CDR2 FNYEAQ. For the CDR3, the DNA is TGTGCCAGCAGCAGCAGGAAAGATAGCAATCAGCCACAGCAGTTCTTC. It translates to CASSSRKDSNQPQQFF.

This clonotype was seen ten or more times. CDR3 in DNA: TGTGCCAGCAGCCAGGTTTCCTATGGCTACACCTTC. Protein: CASSQVSYGYTF. V usage is TRBV6-5 and J usage is TRBJ1-2; D not resolved. The CDR3 spans 12 residues. The germline V gene encodes CDR1 MNHEY and CDR2 SVGAGI. The germline V and J ends were trimmed by 6 bases and 4 bases, with 9 bases remaining between them.

The chain joins TRBV20-1 to TRBJ2-5, with D maybe TRBD2 (5 bases). Germline CDR1 DFQATT, CDR2 SNEGSKA (reference sequence). The CDR3 is 14 residues long. Trimming removed 4 bases from V and 5 bases from J, with 17 bases in between. CDR3 protein: CSAIEVRRDETQYF. The CDR3, as DNA: TGCAGTGCTATAGAGGTCCGTCGGGATGAGACCCAGTACTTC.

V and J are TRBV12-3 or TRBV12-4 and TRBJ2-5; D ambiguous. The CDR3 is made up of 13 amino acids. Trimming removed 8 bases at V and 4 bases at J, with 14 bases between. The CDR3 DNA follows: TGTGCCAGCCCCAGAGCAAACGTAGAGACCCAGTACTTC. Translation: CASPRANVETQYF.

V is TRBV6-1 and J is TRBJ1-6; 11 positions match TRBD1. The CDR3 runs to 15 residues. The germline V gene encodes CDR1 MNHNS and CDR2 SASEGT. V shed 1 base and J 7 bases; nucleotides not matched to a gene: 0. CDR3 loop: CASSEGDRGNSPLHF. Here the CDR3 DNA reads TGTGCCAGCAGTGAAGGGGACAGGGGGAATTCACCCCTCCACTTT.

CDR3 sequence reads: CASSVTGVFYNEQFF. The CDR3 coding sequence is TGTGCCAGCAGCGTAACGGGGGTGTTCTACAATGAGCAGTTCTTC. This chain joins TRBV9 and TRBJ2-1; D is perhaps TRBD2 (6 bases). CDR1 SGDLS and CDR2 YYNGEE come from the germline V gene. The CDR3 covers 15 residues. V gave up 1 base and J gave up 3 bases, with 11 bases separating them.